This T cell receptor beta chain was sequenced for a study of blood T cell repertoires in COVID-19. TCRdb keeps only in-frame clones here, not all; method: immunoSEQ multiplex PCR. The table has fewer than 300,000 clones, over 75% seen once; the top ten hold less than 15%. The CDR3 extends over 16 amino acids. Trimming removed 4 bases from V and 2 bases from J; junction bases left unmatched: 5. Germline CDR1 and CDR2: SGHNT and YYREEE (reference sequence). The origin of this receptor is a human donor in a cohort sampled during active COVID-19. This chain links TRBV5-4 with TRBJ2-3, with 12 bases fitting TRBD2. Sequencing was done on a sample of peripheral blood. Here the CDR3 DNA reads TGTGCCAGCAGCCTAACTAGCGGGAGGAACACAGATACGCAGTATTTT. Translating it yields CASSLTSGRNTDTQYF.